This T cell receptor (beta chain) is drawn from a study of blood T cells in healthy people across ages. Overall study context: Template switching picked up about one barcoded beta molecule for each two T cells. Overall study findings and caveats: Per million T cells, TCR beta diversity dropped about linearly as age rose.

Through a sample-barcoded 5' primer and a J-beta primer mix, a second PCR was run for roughly 6 to 12 cycles. TCRdb redid the calling of the 5' RACE reads with MiXCR, one entry per CDR3 protein. Of over 600,000 distinct CDR3 sequences in the sample, approximately 40% were seen once. This clonotype showed up just a few times. The antigen is not known. A single base separates this from a much larger clone, so it may be a read error. This CDR3 is 14 amino acids long. Germline V gene lookup returns CDR1 MNHEY and CDR2 SVGEGT. Trimming pared 5 bases from V and 2 bases from J, leaving 13 bases between. The chain carries TRBV6-2 or TRBV6-3 and TRBJ2-7, with no clear D. Sequencing used blood. The source of this sequence is a man at least 80 years old in good health. CDR3 DNA sequence: TGTGCCAGCAGTGCGGCAGCCCTTACCTACGAGCAGTACTTC. Translation: CASSAAALTYEQYF.